This TCR beta chain was identified in a study of OX40 agonist ivuxolimab in advanced cancers. Study summary: Patients were infused with ivuxolimab every 2 weeks at 0.01 to 10 mg/kg. Antecedent anti-PD-1, anti-PD-L1 or anti-CTLA-4 therapy was permissible, with roughly 40% having received some. The study, taken as a whole, reports: Clonal expansion was seen in CD4+ and CD8+ blood T cells by week 6 at 0.1 to 3.0 mg/kg.

Trimming took off 0 bases at V and 1 base at J, with 10 bases between the two ends. Germline CDR1 is SGHRS and CDR2 is YFSETQ. This CDR3 has 15 amino acids. Concerning this clone: Antigen unknown.

Sequencing used immunoSEQ multiplex PCR; TCRdb keeps in-frame clones, though not all of them. The profile shows 60,000 to 75,000 clones, approximately 90% of them singletons. The sequence came from an adult with an advanced solid tumor such as melanoma, head and neck, liver or kidney cancer. Material: CD4+ or CD8+ T cells sorted from blood, obtained in a trial of the OX40 agonist ivuxolimab. The chain has TRBV5-1 and TRBJ1-1; possibly TRBD1 for D (5 bases). This CDR3 is CASSLEGRQNTEAFF. The CDR3 coding sequence is TGCGCCAGCAGCTTGGAGGGACGGCAGAACACTGAAGCTTTCTTT.